This TCR beta chain was profiled in a study of T cells in Graves' hyperthyroidism and ophthalmopathy. Used for diagnoses were clinical symptoms, serum thyroxine and TRAb, thyroid ultrasound and orbital computed tomography. Cells are PBMCs isolated from roughly 9.2 ml of fresh blood. The sample holds one count of this clonotype. Researchers took RNA transcripts and amplified the TCR beta CDR3 regions from them. A set of HTBI primers served as the primers for a first-round RT-PCR of the TCR CDR3. TCRdb fed the multiplex PCR reads into MiXCR, producing one record per CDR3 protein. Of some 580,000 distinct CDR3 sequences listed, 16% were seen once; the top ten hold around 3.5%. This CDR3 region has 15 residues. From germline, CDR1 is SGHRS and CDR2 YFSETQ. V was clipped by 4 bases and J by 5 bases, with 18 bases between them.

Sequencing was performed on blood. The source is a woman in her thirties or forties with Graves' ophthalmopathy. The genes are TRBV5-1 and TRBJ2-5; D is perhaps TRBD1 or TRBD2 (6 bases each). The CDR3 here is CASSGGLSRGETQYF. In DNA, the CDR3 is TGCGCCAGCAGCGGGGGCCTGAGCCGGGGGGAGACCCAGTACTTC.